This T cell receptor beta chain was identified during a study of control samples from healthy donors and cancer patients (dated by TCRdb to 2019 to 2021). V is cut by 1 base and J by 4 bases, and the space between the germline ends is 7 bases. There are 14 amino acids in the CDR3, from cysteine to phenylalanine inclusive. The only DNA kept is the CDR3, 42 bases in frame from the first base. CDR1 SEHNR and CDR2 FQNEAQ were looked up in the germline V gene (reference sequence). A note on this clone: This clone's antigen is unknown. Base qualities were left out, and no much larger clone turns up one base away.

The library came from the immunoSEQ multiplex PCR assay. The clones in this table, taken by TCRdb from immuneACCESS, are in-frame only. Not every clone is retained; where verified, under half of the shortfall comes from an unresolved V gene, and the cause of the rest is unknown. The sample includes about 160,000 clones, with roughly 94% observed a single time. The ten largest clones capture less than 15% of the sample. The rearranged chain carries TRBV7-9 and TRBJ2-2, with the D gene not confidently named. Sequencing used PBMCs. This TCR was sampled from a man aged 60 to 69 with colorectal cancer. The bases are TGTGCCAGCAGCTTAGACGGTTTCACCGGGGAGCTGTTTTTT. Its amino acids are CASSLDGFTGELFF.